Shown below are 20 T cell receptor beta chains from a single sample sequenced in a study of post-analysis software for immune sequencing data. General study findings and limits: Included in a set of roughly five TRBV segments more frequent in patients than controls were TRBV5-6, TRBV5-1 and TRBV20-1.

Their antigens are not known. cDNA libraries for TCR beta contained unique molecular identifiers. TCRdb re-analysed the PCR reads in MiXCR, keeping a single row per CDR3 protein. The table lists fewer than 850,000 distinct CDR3 sequences, just over 45% of them singletons, with over 4.5% in the top ten. What was sequenced was blood. The origin of the receptors is a girl under 18 with multiple sclerosis.

The rearrangement uses TRBV9 and TRBJ2-3, with a weak D call TRBD2 (6 bases). There are 21 residues in the CDR3. Germline V CDR1 and CDR2: SGDLS, YYNGEE. V gave up 3 bases and J gave up 4 bases, with 33 bases separating them. CDR3 region: CASSAPLDGGNPPRRADTQYF. For the CDR3, the DNA is TGTGCCAGCAGCGCCCCACTTGATGGCGGGAACCCTCCCAGAAGGGCAGATACGCAGTATTTT.

This clonotype was seen a handful of times. The chain uses TRBV5-8 and TRBJ2-7; D possibly corresponds to TRBD1 (5 bases). The V and J ends lost 1 base and 3 bases respectively, with 17 bases between them. This CDR3 is built from 16 residues. CDR1 and CDR2 (germline): SGHTS, YDEGEE. The DNA of the CDR3 is TGTGCCAGCAGCTTGTCTAGACAGAAGGTGGGCTACGAGCAGTACTTC. Translated, it gives CASSLSRQKVGYEQYF. Filled out from reference TRBV5-8 and TRBJ2-7, the complete variable domain reads EAGVTQSPTHLIKTRGQQATLRCSPISGHTSVYWYQQALGLGLQFLLWYDEGEERNRGNFPPRFSGRQFPNYSSELNVNALELEDSALYLCASSLSRQKVGYEQYFGPGTRLTVT.

This clonotype was counted a few times. The chain recombines TRBV29-1 with TRBJ1-2, with a possible D match to TRBD1 (5 bases). The CDR3 covers 13 residues. Germline V gives CDR1 SQVTM, CDR2 ANQGSEA. Between the trimmed V and J ends, which lost 3 bases and 6 bases, there was a span of 14 bases. The CDR3 spells CSVDRGGINGYTF. CDR3 sequence (DNA): TGCAGCGTTGATAGGGGTGGTATAAATGGCTACACCTTC.

The rearrangement uses TRBV28 and TRBJ2-4; D unresolved. The J call may not be correct, given that the DNA end is closer to TRBJ2-7. CDR3 length: 16 amino acids. Germline V gene data show CDR1 as MDHEN and CDR2 as SYDVKM. The CDR3 loop is CASSPPIGVSRFEQYF. CDR3 sequence (DNA): TGTGCCAGCAGTCCCCCGATTGGCGTGTCACGGTTCGAGCAGTACTTC.

The sample holds a few counts of this clonotype. The gene calls are TRBV29-1 and TRBJ2-7; tentatively, D is TRBD2 (5 bases). The CDR3 covers 13 residues. Between the trimmed V and J ends, which lost 4 bases and 3 bases, there was a span of 13 bases. Germline V gene sequence: CDR1 SQVTM, CDR2 ANQGSEA. CDR3 DNA: TGCAGCGTTGTGCGATCAACTAGCTACGAGCAGTACTTC. Residues: CSVVRSTSYEQYF.

In its sample, this clonotype was seen a few times. The genes are TRBV15 and TRBJ2-7; D is unresolved. Germline V gene lookup returns CDR1 LNHNV and CDR2 YYDKDF (reference sequence). The CDR3 is made up of 16 amino acids. The germline V and J ends were trimmed by 0 bases and 3 bases, with 15 bases remaining between them. The CDR3 reads CATSRDRTIIDYEQYF. The CDR3 DNA reads as TGTGCCACCAGCAGAGATCGAACCATCATCGACTACGAGCAGTACTTC.

This clonotype was detected a few times. The gene calls are TRBV5-1 and TRBJ1-1; D not resolved. The germline V gene has CDR1 SGHRS and CDR2 YFSETQ. Trimming removed 4 bases from V and 3 bases from J, with 19 bases in between. The CDR3 contains 16 residues. The CDR3 region has the DNA TGCGCCAGCAGCCTACGAGGAAACTCAAGTCACACTGAAGCTTTCTTT. Its protein product is CASSLRGNSSHTEAFF.

The chain has TRBV28 and TRBJ1-2; 9 bases align to TRBD1. Trimming at V came to 4 bases and at J to 5 bases, leaving 11 bases not matched to a gene. The length of the CDR3 is 16 residues. Germline lookup yields CDR1 MDHEN and CDR2 SYDVKM. The CDR3 sequence: CASSSGQGTSWYGYTF. The DNA for the CDR3 is TGTGCCAGCAGTTCTGGACAGGGGACCTCGTGGTATGGCTACACCTTC.

This clonotype was seen a few times. The V and J genes are TRBV3-1 and TRBJ1-2; D unresolved. Germline V CDR1 and CDR2: LGHDT, YNNKEL (reference sequence). V lost 1 base to trimming and J lost 7 bases, with 10 bases between them. This CDR3 has 13 residues. The CDR3 sequence is CASSQGYSAGYTF. In nucleotides, the CDR3 is TGTGCCAGCAGCCAAGGGTATAGTGCTGGCTACACCTTC.

The CDR3 sequence is CASSVAGLAPDEQYF. DNA for the CDR3: TGTGCCAGCAGCGTAGCGGGACTAGCGCCGGACGAGCAGTACTTC. This chain uses TRBV9 with TRBJ2-7, with 10 bases that match TRBD2. The CDR3 runs to 15 residues. Looked up from germline, CDR1 is SGDLS and CDR2 is YYNGEE. After removal of 0 bases from V and 5 bases from J, the junction contained 5 bases not matched to a gene. The full variable domain, rest sourced from reference TRBV9 and TRBJ2-7, is DSGVTQTPKHLITATGQRVTLRCSPRSGDLSVYWYQQSLDQGLQFLIQYYNGEERAKGNILERFSAQQFPDLHSELNLSSLELGDSALYFCASSVAGLAPDEQYFGPGTRLTVT.

This clonotype was found a few times. The chain uses TRBV12-3 or TRBV12-4 and TRBJ2-4; D remains ambiguous. The end of the DNA is better explained by TRBJ2-7, so the J call may be wrong. This CDR3 has 12 amino acids. This CDR3 reads CASNRQRYEQYF. The CDR3 bases are TGTGCCAGCAATCGTCAGCGCTACGAGCAGTACTTC.

This clonotype was detected once. The chain combines TRBV5-1 with TRBJ2-1, with D possibly being TRBD2 (5 bases). Germline V lookup: CDR1 SGHRS, CDR2 YFSETQ. Trimming shortened V by 1 base and J by 2 bases, and 16 bases separated the two germline ends. The CDR3 length is 17 residues. The CDR3 DNA follows: TGCGCCAGCAGCTTGTTCCAACCGGGAACCGCCTACAATGAGCAGTTCTTC. Its translation: CASSLFQPGTAYNEQFF.

V is TRBV10-3 and J is TRBJ2-7, with TRBD2 matching 7 bases. V lost 6 bases to trimming and J lost 2 bases; unmatched junction nucleotides: 10. Germline CDR1 ENHRY, CDR2 SYGVKD. CDR3 size: 15 residues. The CDR3 loop reads CAIRASSGATYEQYF. Here the CDR3 DNA reads TGTGCCATCAGGGCTTCGAGCGGGGCGACCTACGAGCAGTACTTC.

CDR3 residues: CASTRDSGSYEQYF. The CDR3 DNA reads as TGCGCCAGCACCCGGGACTCAGGCTCCTACGAGCAGTACTTC. The rearrangement joins TRBV5-1 to TRBJ2-7, with D possibly TRBD2 on 6 matching bases. Trimming took off 6 bases at V and 0 bases at J, with 13 bases between the two ends. Germline assignment: CDR1 SGHRS and CDR2 YFSETQ. The CDR3 runs 14 residues.

The chain joins TRBV12-3 or TRBV12-4 to TRBJ2-5; TRBD2 aligns across 10 bases. The CDR3 contains 17 residues. V was pared by 6 bases and J by 3 bases, with 13 bases of the junction left unmatched. The CDR3 DNA reads as TGTGCCAGCAGCCCTACGTTAAATAGCGGGAGGAAAGAGACCCAGTACTTC. Encoded protein: CASSPTLNSGRKETQYF.

In its sample, this clonotype was seen a few times. The chain uses TRBV7-9 and TRBJ2-1; 12 bases fit TRBD2. The CDR3 has 18 amino acids. Germline V gene lookup returns CDR1 SEHNR and CDR2 FQNEAQ (reference sequence). V shed 3 bases, J shed 3 bases, and the junction held 9 bases outside the gene matches. As DNA, the CDR3 is TGTGCCAGCAGCTTTCCGACTAGCGGGAGACATTTCTACAATGAGCAGTTCTTC. Translation: CASSFPTSGRHFYNEQFF. Full variable domain (missing parts from reference TRBV7-9 and TRBJ2-1): DTGVSQNPRHKITKRGQNVTFRCDPISEHNRLYWYRQTLGQGPEFLTYFQNEAQLEKSRLLSDRFSAERPKGSFSTLEIQRTEQGDSAMYLCASSFPTSGRHFYNEQFFGPGTRLTVL.

Comment on this clonotype: A read error may produce the germline difference seen at one junction end. The gene calls are TRBV20-1 and TRBJ1-2; D perhaps matches TRBD1 (5 bases). Germline CDR1 is DFQATT and CDR2 is SNEGSKA (reference sequence). The CDR3 totals 13 residues. The CDR3 sequence: CSAGDRAFYGYTF. The DNA of the CDR3 is TGCAGTGCTGGAGACAGAGCCTTCTATGGCTACACCTTC.

The V and J genes are TRBV7-6 and TRBJ2-5, with 11 bases lining up with TRBD2. CDR3 length: 22 amino acids. The germline gives CDR1 SGHVS, CDR2 FNYEAQ. With V trimmed by 5 bases and J by 0 bases, 23 bases remained unmatched. The CDR3 coding sequence is TGTGCCAGCAGCACCCCCGACAGGGCCCTAGCGGGAGGTCGATGGTACCAAGAGACCCAGTACTTC. This codes for CASSTPDRALAGGRWYQETQYF.

This chain's CDR3 is CASIPTSGHEQFF. The CDR3 DNA reads as TGTGCCAGCATTCCGACTAGTGGGCATGAGCAGTTCTTC. The gene calls are TRBV6-1 and TRBJ2-1; possible D gene TRBD2, 6 bases. Trimming took 7 bases from V and 8 from J, leaving 15 bases between them. The CDR3 runs 13 residues. From germline, CDR1 is MNHNS and CDR2 SASEGT.

The chain links TRBV29-1 to TRBJ2-1; TRBD2 aligns across 7 bases. The germline V gene has CDR1 SQVTM and CDR2 ANQGSEA. The CDR3 spans 15 residues. V shed 2 bases, J shed 0 bases, and the junction held 4 bases outside the gene matches. The chain's CDR3 is CSVERRESSYNEQFF. DNA of the CDR3: TGCAGCGTTGAACGGCGGGAGAGCTCCTACAATGAGCAGTTCTTC.